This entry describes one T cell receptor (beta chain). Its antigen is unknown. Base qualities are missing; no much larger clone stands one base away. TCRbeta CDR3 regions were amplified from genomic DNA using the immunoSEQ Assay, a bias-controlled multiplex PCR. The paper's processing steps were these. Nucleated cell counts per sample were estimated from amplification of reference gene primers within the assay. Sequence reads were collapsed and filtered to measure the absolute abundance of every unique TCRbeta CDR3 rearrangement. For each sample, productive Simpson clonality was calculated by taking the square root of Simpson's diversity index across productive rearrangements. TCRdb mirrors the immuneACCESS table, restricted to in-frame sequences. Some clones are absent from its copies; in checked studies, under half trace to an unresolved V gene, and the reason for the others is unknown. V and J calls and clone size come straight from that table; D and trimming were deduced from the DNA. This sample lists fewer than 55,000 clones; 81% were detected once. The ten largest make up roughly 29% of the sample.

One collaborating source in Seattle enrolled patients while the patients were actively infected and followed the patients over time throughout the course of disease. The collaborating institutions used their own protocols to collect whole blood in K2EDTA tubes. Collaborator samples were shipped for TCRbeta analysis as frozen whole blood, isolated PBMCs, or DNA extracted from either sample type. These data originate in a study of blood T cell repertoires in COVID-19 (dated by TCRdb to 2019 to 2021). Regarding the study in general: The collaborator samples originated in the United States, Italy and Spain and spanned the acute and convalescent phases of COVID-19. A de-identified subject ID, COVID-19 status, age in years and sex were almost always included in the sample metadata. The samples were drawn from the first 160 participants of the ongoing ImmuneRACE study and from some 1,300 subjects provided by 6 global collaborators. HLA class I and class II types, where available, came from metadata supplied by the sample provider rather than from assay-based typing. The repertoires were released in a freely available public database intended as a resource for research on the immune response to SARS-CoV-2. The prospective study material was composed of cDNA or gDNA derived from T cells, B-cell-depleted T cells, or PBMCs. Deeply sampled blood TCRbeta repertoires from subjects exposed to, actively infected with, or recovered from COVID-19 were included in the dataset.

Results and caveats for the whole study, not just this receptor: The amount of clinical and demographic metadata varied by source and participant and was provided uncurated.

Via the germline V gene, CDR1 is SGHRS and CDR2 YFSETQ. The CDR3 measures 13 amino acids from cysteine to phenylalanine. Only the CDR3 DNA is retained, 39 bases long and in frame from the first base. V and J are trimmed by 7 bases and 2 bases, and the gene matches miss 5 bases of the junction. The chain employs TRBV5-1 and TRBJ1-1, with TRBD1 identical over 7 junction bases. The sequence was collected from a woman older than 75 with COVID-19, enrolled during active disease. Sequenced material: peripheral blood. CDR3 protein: CASEGQTNTEAFF. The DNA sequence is TGCGCCAGCGAGGGACAGACAAACACTGAAGCTTTCTTT. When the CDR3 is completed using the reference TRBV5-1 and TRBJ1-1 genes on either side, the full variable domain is KAGVTQTPRYLIKTRGQQVTLSCSPISGHRSVSWYQQTPGQGLQFLFEYFSETQRNKGNFPGRFSGRQFSNSRSEMNVSTLELGDSALYLCASEGQTNTEAFFGQGTRLTVV.